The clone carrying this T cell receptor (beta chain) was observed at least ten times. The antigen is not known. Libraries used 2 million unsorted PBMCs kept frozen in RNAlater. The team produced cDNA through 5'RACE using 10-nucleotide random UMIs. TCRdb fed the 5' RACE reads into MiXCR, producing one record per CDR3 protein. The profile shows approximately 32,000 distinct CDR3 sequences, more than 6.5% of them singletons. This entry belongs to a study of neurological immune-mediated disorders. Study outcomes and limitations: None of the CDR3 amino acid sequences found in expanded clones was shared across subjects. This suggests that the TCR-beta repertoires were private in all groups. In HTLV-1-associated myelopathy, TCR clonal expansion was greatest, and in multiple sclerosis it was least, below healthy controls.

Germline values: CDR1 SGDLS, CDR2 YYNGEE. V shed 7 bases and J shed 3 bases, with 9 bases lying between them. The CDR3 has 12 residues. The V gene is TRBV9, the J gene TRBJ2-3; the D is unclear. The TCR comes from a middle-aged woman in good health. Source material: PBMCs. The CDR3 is CASASGTDTQYF. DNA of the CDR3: TGTGCCAGCGCTTCCGGTACAGATACGCAGTATTTT.